One and the same sample provided the 29 T cell receptor beta chains below, sequenced in a study of shared clonotypes between healthy human individuals. TCRdb keeps only in-frame clones here, not all; method: immunoSEQ multiplex PCR. The table shows about 2.3 million clones, with roughly 92% occurring only once. Sequencing was performed on naive CD4+ T cells from PBMCs. Specified subset: CD45RA+ positively selected. All receptors come from a man aged 18 to 30 in good health. Some clones in this sample may be carry-over from other donors' samples.

V usage is TRBV25-1 and J usage is TRBJ1-2; D is perhaps TRBD1 (6 bases). The V end was cut by 3 bases, the J end by 2 bases, with 10 bases between. The CDR3 has 14 amino acids. Germline V lookup: CDR1 MGHDK, CDR2 SYGVNS. CDR3 coding DNA: TGTGCCAGCAGTGATCGGGGGGCGAACTATGGCTACACCTTC. Translated, it gives CASSDRGANYGYTF.

The rearrangement joins TRBV18 to TRBJ2-3; 12 bases fit TRBD1. V gave up 5 bases and J gave up 5 bases; unmatched junction bases: 5. CDR1 is KGHSH, CDR2 LQKENI, per germline. The CDR3 is 15 residues long. The CDR3, as DNA: TGTGCCAGCTCAGCGGGACAGGGGGCTGGAGATACGCAGTATTTT. Amino acid sequence: CASSAGQGAGDTQYF.

The chain recombines TRBV6-5 with TRBJ2-7, with 9 bases matching TRBD1. Germline V gene data show CDR1 as MNHEY and CDR2 as SVGAGI. The CDR3 is 14 residues long. V lost 4 bases, J lost 6 bases, and 7 bases stayed unmatched. CDR3 amino acids: CASSSGTGIREQYF. As DNA, the CDR3 is TGTGCCAGCAGTTCCGGGACAGGGATTCGCGAGCAGTACTTC.

V usage is TRBV2 and J usage is TRBJ2-2, with 9 bases aligning to TRBD2. The CDR3 has 15 residues. V shed 6 bases, J shed 4 bases, and the junction held 6 bases outside the gene matches. Per germline, CDR1 SNHLY and CDR2 FYNNEI. The CDR3 is CASRLAGAGTGELFF. The CDR3 nucleotides are TGTGCCAGCAGGTTAGCGGGAGCGGGCACCGGGGAGCTGTTTTTT.

As regards this clone: The identical CDR3 is also encoded by other nucleotide sequences in the sample. The J gene is TRBJ2-5, the V gene TRBV5-4; 9 bases line up with TRBD2. This CDR3 comprises 15 residues. Losses at the gene ends were 3 bases for V and 3 bases for J; bases not matched to a gene: 6. The V gene's germline CDR1 is SGHNT and CDR2 YYREEE (reference sequence). CDR3 nucleotide sequence: TGTGCCAGCAGCTCAAGTAGCGGGAGAGAAGAGACCCAGTACTTC. Its translation is CASSSSSGREETQYF.

This chain uses TRBV28 with TRBJ1-5; weak D call: TRBD1 (6 bases). The CDR3 sequence is 15 residues long. Deletions cut 3 bases from V and 2 bases from J, with 11 bases between. Germline assignment: CDR1 MDHEN and CDR2 SYDVKM. In nucleotides, the CDR3 is TGTGCCAGCAGTTTTCAGGGGAGAGGCAATCAGCCCCAGCATTTT. Amino acid sequence: CASSFQGRGNQPQHF.

This chain connects TRBV19 to TRBJ2-5, with TRBD1 matching over 7 bases. Germline CDR1 LNHDA, CDR2 SQIVND (reference sequence). The CDR3 extends over 16 amino acids. Trimming took 1 base from V and 5 from J; bases not matched to a gene: 10. The CDR3 sequence: CASSIGSPTGHETQYF. Here the CDR3 DNA reads TGTGCCAGTAGTATAGGTTCCCCGACAGGGCACGAGACCCAGTACTTC.

The chain links TRBV27 to TRBJ1-2, with no clear D. Germline assignment: CDR1 MNHEY and CDR2 SMNVEV (reference sequence). Trimming cost V 1 base and J 7 bases, with 13 bases left between them. This CDR3 contains 14 residues. Here the CDR3 DNA reads TGTGCCAGCAGTTTATTTCCCCTCAGCGGTGGCTACACCTTC. Its protein is CASSLFPLSGGYTF.

The chain combines TRBV30 with TRBJ1-1, with no clear D. The germline V gene encodes CDR1 GTSNPN and CDR2 SVGIG (reference sequence). The CDR3 runs 10 residues. The V gene lost 2 bases and the J gene lost 5 bases, with 3 bases spanning the gap. The CDR3 nucleotides are TGTGCCTGGAGTAGAACTGAAGCTTTCTTT. Translation: CAWSRTEAFF.

This chain uses TRBV25-1 with TRBJ2-1; 10 nucleotides line up with TRBD1. V lost 4 bases and J lost 9; bases outside the gene matches: 12. The CDR3 contains 16 residues. CDR1 and CDR2 from the germline V gene are MGHDK and SYGVNS. The CDR3 nucleotides are TGTGCCAGCAGTGCTCAGGGACAGGGGAGGAGGAGTGAGCAGTTCTTC. This codes for CASSAQGQGRRSEQFF. Using reference TRBV25-1 and TRBJ2-1 for the parts outside the CDR3, the full variable domain is EADIYQTPRYLVIGTGKKITLECSQTMGHDKMYWYQQDPGMELHLIHYSYGVNSTEKGDLSSESTVSRIRTEHFPLTLESARPSHTSQYLCASSAQGQGRRSEQFFGPGTRLTVL.

The chain combines TRBV5-4 with TRBJ2-7; maybe TRBD2 (6 bases). V lost 3 bases and J 5 bases, leaving 18 bases between the germline ends. The germline V gene has CDR1 SGHNT and CDR2 YYREEE (reference sequence). The CDR3 contains 15 residues. CDR3 sequence reads: CASSSTDRGNDEQYF. In nucleotides, the CDR3 is TGTGCCAGCAGCTCCACCGATCGGGGGAACGACGAGCAGTACTTC.

V and J are TRBV19 and TRBJ1-5, with D tentatively TRBD1 (6 bases). The CDR3 consists of 15 residues. V gave up 3 bases and J gave up 6 bases, with 15 bases separating them. Germline loops: CDR1 LNHDA, CDR2 SQIVND (reference sequence). The CDR3 here is CASSIAGGEGQPQHF. The CDR3 DNA reads TGTGCCAGTAGTATCGCCGGGGGCGAGGGTCAGCCCCAGCATTTT.

This clone was recorded once. The chain is built from TRBV28 and TRBJ1-1, with a weak D call TRBD1 (5 bases). CDR1 is MDHEN, CDR2 SYDVKM, per germline. The CDR3 is made up of 16 amino acids. Trimming shortened V by 3 bases and J by 3 bases, and 17 bases separated the two germline ends. This chain's CDR3 is CASSFSGSGWHTEAFF. CDR3 DNA sequence: TGTGCCAGCAGTTTTAGTGGGTCAGGGTGGCACACTGAAGCTTTCTTT.

Turning to this clone: One end of the junction does not line up with germline, which may come from a read error. The same CDR3 is also encoded by other DNA sequences in this sample. V usage is TRBV28 and J usage is TRBJ2-6; the D is unclear. Germline V gene data show CDR1 as MDHEN and CDR2 as SYDVKM. CDR3 length equals 12 residues. The CDR3 loop reads CASSLPWNDLTF. CDR3 bases: TGTGCCAGCAGTTTGCCCTGGAACGACCTGACCTTC.

The chain carries TRBV28 and TRBJ2-7; 7 bases map to TRBD1. There are 15 residues in the CDR3. V shed 3 bases and J 4 bases; nucleotides not matched to a gene: 9. The germline V gene has CDR1 MDHEN and CDR2 SYDVKM. CDR3 amino acids: CASSLRRQGVYEQYF. The DNA of the CDR3 is TGTGCCAGCAGTTTGCGGAGGCAGGGGGTATACGAGCAGTACTTC.

As for this clone: Distinct nucleotide sequences in the sample also encode this CDR3. The chain recombines TRBV6-5 with TRBJ2-7; unclear D gene. V shed 6 bases and J shed 5 bases, with 8 bases lying between them. Germline CDR1 is MNHEY and CDR2 is SVGAGI. The length of the CDR3 is 11 residues. The chain's CDR3 is CASRRGDEQYF. In nucleotides, the CDR3 is TGTGCCAGCAGGAGAGGCGACGAGCAGTACTTC.

A few counts support this clone. Other DNA sequences in the same sample also yield this CDR3. The CDR3 here is CASSLRGALNTEAFF. CDR3 nucleotides: TGCGCCAGCAGCTTACGGGGGGCGCTGAACACTGAAGCTTTCTTT. The V call is TRBV5-1, the J call TRBJ1-1; D is perhaps TRBD1 (6 bases). The CDR3 extends over 15 amino acids. CDR1 SGHRS and CDR2 YFSETQ come from the germline V gene. Trimming took 2 bases from V and 0 from J, leaving 11 bases between them. Supplemented by reference TRBV5-1 and TRBJ1-1, the full variable domain reads KAGVTQTPRYLIKTRGQQVTLSCSPISGHRSVSWYQQTPGQGLQFLFEYFSETQRNKGNFPGRFSGRQFSNSRSEMNVSTLELGDSALYLCASSLRGALNTEAFFGQGTRLTVV.

This clone was observed a single time. The V gene is TRBV2, the J gene TRBJ1-2; 8 bases align to TRBD1. Germline CDR1 is SNHLY and CDR2 is FYNNEI. The V and J ends lost 6 bases and 0 bases, in that order; junction bases with no gene match: 6. The CDR3 sequence is 15 residues long. The CDR3 here is CASRESGGSNYGYTF. CDR3 DNA: TGTGCCAGCAGGGAATCAGGGGGCTCTAACTATGGCTACACCTTC.

The chain combines TRBV18 with TRBJ1-1; possible D gene TRBD1, 6 bases. In germline, CDR1 is KGHSH, CDR2 LQKENI. The CDR3 sequence is 14 residues long. Trimming took off 8 bases at V and 4 bases at J, with 17 bases between the two ends. CDR3 nucleotides: TGTGCCAGCCAAGGGGGGACTTTGGTCACTGAAGCTTTCTTT. Its protein is CASQGGTLVTEAFF.

The chain links TRBV27 to TRBJ1-4; D possibly corresponds to TRBD1 (5 bases). CDR1 is MNHEY, CDR2 SMNVEV, per germline (reference sequence). The V end was cut by 6 bases, the J end by 4 bases, with 15 bases between. CDR3 length: 15 residues. CDR3 in amino acids: CASRLAGTGNEKLFF. The CDR3 coding sequence is TGTGCCAGCAGGTTGGCGGGGACGGGTAATGAAAAACTGTTTTTT.

V gene TRBV5-3 combines with J gene TRBJ1-5; D is unclear. TRBV5-3 is recorded as an ORF, its role being uncertain. CDR3 length equals 19 residues. V was cut by 4 bases and J by 5 bases, with 28 bases left in between. CDR3: CARSTDGEAPSVLYQPQHF. CDR3 coding DNA: TGTGCCAGAAGCACCGATGGGGAGGCACCCTCCGTCCTTTATCAGCCCCAGCATTTT.

The chain recombines TRBV7-9 with TRBJ2-7; D perhaps matches TRBD1 (6 bases). CDR1 and CDR2 from the germline V gene are SEHNR and FQNEAQ (reference sequence). This CDR3 has 15 amino acids. V was cut by 1 base and J by 0 bases, with 10 bases left in between. The CDR3 protein is CASSLDRATSYEQYF. The CDR3 region has the DNA TGTGCCAGCAGCTTAGACAGGGCGACCTCCTACGAGCAGTACTTC.

The table lists this clone with a count of one. J is TRBJ1-2 and V is TRBV5-4; 10 bases align to TRBD1. The CDR3 extends over 18 amino acids. Germline CDR1 is SGHNT and CDR2 is YYREEE (reference sequence). V trimming: 1 base; J trimming: 8 bases; junction bases outside the gene matches: 17. Written as DNA, the CDR3 is TGTGCCAGCAGCTTGTCCGCGAACACAAAGACAGGGGGCAAAGGCTACACCTTC. It specifies CASSLSANTKTGGKGYTF.

The chain has TRBV28 and TRBJ2-3; no firm D call. V lost 5 bases to trimming and J lost 1 base, with 19 bases between them. The germline V gene has CDR1 MDHEN and CDR2 SYDVKM. The CDR3 has 17 amino acids. As DNA, the CDR3 is TGTGCCAGCAGTCCCCAAGGGCTAGTCACGGGCACAGATACGCAGTATTTT. It specifies CASSPQGLVTGTDTQYF.

The rearrangement links TRBV7-3 to TRBJ2-1; possible D gene TRBD2, 6 bases. Germline lookup yields CDR1 SGHTA and CDR2 FQGTGA. The CDR3 runs to 14 residues. Trimming pared 0 bases from V and 8 bases from J, leaving 11 bases between. This CDR3 reads CASSLTGGPDEQFF. The CDR3 DNA reads TGTGCCAGCAGCTTAACGGGGGGTCCCGATGAGCAGTTCTTC.

Remarks on this clone: The same CDR3 also results from other DNA sequences found in this sample. The rearrangement uses TRBV28 and TRBJ2-1, with D uncertain. CDR3 length: 11 amino acids. V lost 5 bases and J lost 7, with 6 bases in between. The germline gives CDR1 MDHEN, CDR2 SYDVKM. The CDR3 here is CASSIGNEQFF. Written as DNA, the CDR3 is TGTGCCAGCAGTATAGGGAATGAGCAGTTCTTC.

This chain connects TRBV18 to TRBJ2-3, with D possibly being TRBD2 (7 bases). The CDR3 spans 15 residues. Trimming stripped 0 bases from V and 5 bases from J, with 12 bases between. Germline V CDR1 and CDR2: KGHSH, LQKENI. The CDR3 bases are TGTGCCAGCTCACCACCGCGGGGAGGGGGAGATACGCAGTATTTT. Translation gives CASSPPRGGGDTQYF.

The chain has TRBV10-1 and TRBJ2-6; D might be TRBD1 (5 bases). Germline V gene lookup returns CDR1 WNHNN and CDR2 SYGVQD (reference sequence). This CDR3 comprises 15 residues. V was trimmed by 2 bases and J by 1 base, leaving 6 bases between them. The chain's CDR3 is CASSETGSGANVLTF. CDR3 bases: TGCGCCAGCAGTGAGACAGGTTCTGGGGCCAACGTCCTGACTTTC.

CDR3 bases: TGTGCCTGGACTTTAAGCGGGAGCTCCTACAATGAGCAGTTCTTC. This translates into CAWTLSGSSYNEQFF. This chain joins TRBV30 and TRBJ2-1; 8 nucleotides match TRBD2. Unmatched junction bases numbered 5, after V lost 4 bases and J lost 0 bases. The CDR3 is 15 residues long. The germline CDR1 and CDR2 sequences are GTSNPN and SVGIG (reference sequence).